This entry lists 12 T cell receptor beta chains sequenced from one sample in a study of cytomegalovirus exposure and HLA in healthy donors. 13 Jbeta primers and 60 Vbeta primers were used for the PCR. Clones were sequenced by immunoSEQ multiplex PCR, and TCRdb holds only the in-frame ones, with some missing. The sample lists some 81,000 clones; roughly two thirds were seen once. The source material was PBMCs. The receptors were gathered from a woman aged 40 to 55 in good health and CMV-seropositive.

This clone came up a few times. This chain's CDR3 is CASRPLSGNTEAFF. The CDR3 DNA follows: TGTGCCAGCAGGCCACTTTCTGGGAACACTGAAGCTTTCTTT. The rearrangement uses TRBV27 and TRBJ1-1; D gene unclear. CDR1 is MNHEY and CDR2 is SMNVEV in the germline V gene (reference sequence). The CDR3 runs 14 residues. Trimming stripped 6 bases from V and 1 base from J, with 12 bases between.

The chain links TRBV15 to TRBJ2-7; 7 positions agree with TRBD2. The length of the CDR3 is 18 residues. The junction had 14 bases not matched to a gene; V was cut back by 3 bases and J by 0 bases. Germline V CDR1 and CDR2: LNHNV, YYDKDF (reference sequence). In DNA form, the CDR3 reads TGTGCCACCAGCAGTCTAGCGGATAACATGTTGAGCTCCTACGAGCAGTACTTC. The encoded protein is CATSSLADNMLSSYEQYF.

This clone was seen a handful of times. The DNA is omitted, as the CDR3 cannot be located on it reliably, and the CDR3 follows TCRdb's listing. The rearrangement links TRBV28 to TRBJ2-7; TRBD2 was called by the table and not checked on the DNA. The V gene's germline CDR1 is MDHEN and CDR2 SYDVKM. The CDR3 spans 15 amino acids, including both terminal residues. CDR3 amino acids: CASSTSTSGSYEQYF.

The chain is built from TRBV7-2 and TRBJ2-5, with 10 bases identical to TRBD1. Germline V gene lookup returns CDR1 SGHTA and CDR2 FQGNSA. The V and J ends lost 5 bases and 5 bases, in that order; junction bases with no gene match: 2. CDR3 length: 13 residues. CDR3 protein: CASSAGQGETQYF. As DNA, the CDR3 is TGTGCCAGCAGCGCGGGACAGGGGGAGACCCAGTACTTC.

The table lists this clone with a few counts. CDR3 loop: CASSPQRQLNTEAFF. CDR3 coding DNA: TGTGCCAGCAGTCCTCAGAGACAGCTGAACACTGAAGCTTTCTTT. The chain recombines TRBV27 with TRBJ1-1, with D maybe TRBD1 (5 bases). V shed 5 bases and J shed 0 bases, with 13 bases lying between them. Germline-derived CDR1 and CDR2 are MNHEY and SMNVEV (reference sequence). The CDR3 contains 15 residues.

The chain links TRBV6-4 to TRBJ2-1; D remains ambiguous. The CDR3 runs to 14 residues. Germline V gene sequence: CDR1 MRHNA, CDR2 SNTAGT. Trimming cost V 0 bases and J 6 bases, with 9 bases left between them. The CDR3: CASSDSESANEQFF. CDR3 sequence (DNA): TGTGCCAGCAGTGACTCCGAAAGCGCCAATGAGCAGTTCTTC.

Points on this clone: Given the absence of the conserved phenylalanine or tryptophan at the CDR3 end, a read error is likely. This chain connects TRBV7-2 to TRBJ1-1; D unclear. This CDR3 has 14 residues. Germline CDR1 SGHTA, CDR2 FQGNSA. Trimming left V 3 bases short and J 4 bases short, with 12 bases between. CDR3 in amino acids: CASSFTAPSTEAFV. CDR3 sequence (DNA): TGTGCCAGCAGCTTCACCGCCCCGAGCACTGAAGCTTTCGTT.

Turning to this clone: Since no conserved phenylalanine or tryptophan closes the CDR3, a read error is the likely cause. V gene TRBV7-9 combines with J gene TRBJ1-5; the D gene is possibly TRBD1 (6 bases). CDR1 is SEHNR and CDR2 is FQNEAQ in the germline V gene (reference sequence). This CDR3 contains 14 residues. In DNA, the CDR3 is TGTGCCAGCAGCTGGGGGGGGCCGGAACAGCCTCAGCATTCT. Protein product: CASSWGGPEQPQHS.

The rearrangement uses TRBV5-6 and TRBJ1-2; possibly TRBD1 for D (6 bases). The CDR3 has 13 residues. CDR1 and CDR2 from the germline V gene are SGHDT and YYEEEE. The germline V and J ends were trimmed by 1 base and 8 bases, with 12 bases remaining between them. This CDR3 reads CASSLQQGGGYTF. The CDR3 nucleotides read TGTGCCAGCAGCTTGCAACAGGGCGGAGGCTACACCTTC. Variable domain in full (rest from reference TRBV5-6 and TRBJ1-2): DAGVTQSPTHLIKTRGQQVTLRCSPKSGHDTVSWYQQALGQGPQFIFQYYEEEERQRGNFPDRFSGHQFPNYSSELNVNALLLGDSALYLCASSLQQGGGYTFGSGTRLTVV.

The chain uses TRBV7-2 and TRBJ1-2; 7 bases map to TRBD1. The junction had 6 bases not matched to a gene; V was cut back by 1 base and J by 1 base. The CDR3 is 16 residues long. Looked up from germline, CDR1 is SGHTA and CDR2 is FQGNSA. As DNA, the CDR3 is TGTGCCAGCAGCTTAGGGGGACAGCTCATTAACTATGGCTACACCTTC. Its protein product is CASSLGGQLINYGYTF.

This clone came up once. The chain joins TRBV20-1 to TRBJ2-5; D is unresolved. V lost 0 bases to trimming and J lost 7 bases, with 6 bases between them. CDR1 and CDR2 from the germline V gene are DFQATT and SNEGSKA (reference sequence). CDR3 size: 11 residues. The CDR3 reads CSARDRGTQYF. The CDR3 DNA sequence: TGCAGTGCTAGAGATCGCGGGACCCAGTACTTC.

This chain connects TRBV9 to TRBJ2-7, with D uncertain. The CDR3 is 13 amino acids. Germline V gene sequence: CDR1 SGDLS, CDR2 YYNGEE. Trimming removed 1 base at V and 3 bases at J, with 8 bases between. CDR3: CASSVFADYEQYF. CDR3 DNA: TGTGCCAGCAGCGTATTCGCGGACTACGAGCAGTACTTC.